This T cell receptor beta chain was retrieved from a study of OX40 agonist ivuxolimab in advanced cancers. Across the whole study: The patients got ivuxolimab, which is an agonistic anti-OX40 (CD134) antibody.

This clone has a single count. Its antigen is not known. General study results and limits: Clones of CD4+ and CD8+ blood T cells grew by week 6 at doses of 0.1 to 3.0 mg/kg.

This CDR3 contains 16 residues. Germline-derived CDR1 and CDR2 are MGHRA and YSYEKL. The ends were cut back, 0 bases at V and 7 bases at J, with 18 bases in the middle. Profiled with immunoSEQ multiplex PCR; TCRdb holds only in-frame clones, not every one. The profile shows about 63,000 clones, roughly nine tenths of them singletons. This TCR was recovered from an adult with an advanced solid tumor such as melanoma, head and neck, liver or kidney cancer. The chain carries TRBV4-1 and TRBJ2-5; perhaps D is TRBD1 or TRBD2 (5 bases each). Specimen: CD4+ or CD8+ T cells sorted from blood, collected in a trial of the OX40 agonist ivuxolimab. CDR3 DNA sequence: TGCGCCAGCAGCCAAGATAGTGGGACCGAGCGTAGGACCCAGTACTTC. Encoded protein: CASSQDSGTERRTQYF.